This T cell receptor (beta chain) was observed in a study of breast tumors, draining lymph nodes, adjacent tissues. This CDR3 is built from 15 residues. Deletions cut 7 bases from V and 1 base from J, with 13 bases between. Concerning this clonotype itself: Its matching antigen is unknown. A much larger clone is a single base away; this may be a read error.

Breast cancer patients provided tissue from their axillary draining lymph nodes. Broader study findings: Luminal-like breast cancer showed significantly higher tumor–nontumor repertoire similarity than basal-like. Tumor T cell lymph node origin was a supported hypothesis, not proven.

TCRdb reprocessed the multiplex PCR reads with MiXCR, giving one entry per CDR3 protein. The sample lists about 270,000 distinct CDR3 sequences, around 30% occurring once. Sequencing was carried out using axillary lymph node tissue. The genes are TRBV12-3 or TRBV12-4 and TRBJ2-2; D might be TRBD1 (5 bases). The TCR comes from a female donor with breast cancer. Some clones in this sample may be carry-over from other donors' samples. The DNA of the CDR3 is TGTGCCAGCACTCTGGGGCAGATGAACACCGGGGAGCTGTTTTTT. Its translation: CASTLGQMNTGELFF.